What follows describes a single T cell receptor (beta chain). Time point reported: pre-treatment sample, taken before nivolumab and TIL therapy. Adults with stage 4 NSCLC were enrolled in a phase I trial. The sample belongs to a study of TIL therapy for anti-PD-1-resistant metastatic lung cancer. The libraries were made with immunoSEQ v3. Produced via immunoSEQ multiplex PCR; TCRdb's table is partial and in-frame only. The table has about 45,000 clones, roughly 85% seen once. CDR3 size: 13 residues. V lost 3 bases and J 5 bases, leaving 10 bases between the germline ends. Germline lookup yields CDR1 LNHDA and CDR2 SQIVND (reference sequence).

This sequence joins TRBV19 and TRBJ2-5, with D perhaps being TRBD1 or TRBD2 (5 bases each). This material consisted of blood, taken at baseline. The receptor was isolated from a man between 65 and 80 years old with non-small cell lung cancer. The CDR3 coding sequence is TGTGCCAGTAGTATCGAGGGGTTGGAGACCCAGTACTTC. As protein: CASSIEGLETQYF. The full variable domain, rest sourced from reference TRBV19 and TRBJ2-5, is DGGITQSPKYLFRKEGQNVTLSCEQNLNHDAMYWYRQDPGQGLRLIYYSQIVNDFQKGDIAEGYSVSREKKESFPLTVTSAQKNPTAFYLCASSIEGLETQYFGPGTRLLVL.